This is a list of T cell receptor beta chains from one sample in a study of identical twins. A single record per CDR3 protein comes from TCRdb applying MiXCR to the 5' RACE reads. The sample has about 890,000 distinct CDR3 sequences; 9% to 15% are singletons. These data are also associated with another study on yellow fever vaccine responses in identical twins.

Sequencing was performed on PBMCs. These receptor sequences come from a woman aged 18 to 35 in good health. Both conserved end residues are part of each CDR3. D genes are given only for firm matches. Clone size appears in some rows only: once, few, many, or a class for an expanded clone.

v_call: TRBV24-1; clone_size: many; d_call: -; j_call: TRBJ2-3; cdr3_nt: TGTGCCACCAGTGATTACCAGGGAGATACGCAGTATTTT; cdr3_aa: CATSDYQGDTQYF
v_call: TRBV7-2; clone_size: few; d_call: TRBD1; j_call: TRBJ2-2; cdr3_nt: TGTGCCAGCAGTCACCGGGACAGGCTAACCGGGGAGCTGTTTTTT; cdr3_aa: CASSHRDRLTGELFF
v_call: TRBV28; clone_size: few; d_call: -; j_call: TRBJ2-4; cdr3_nt: TGTGCCAGCAGTTTCTTGCGACAGGGAGGAAACATTCAGTACTTC; cdr3_aa: CASSFLRQGGNIQYF
v_call: TRBV3-1; clone_size: -; d_call: -; j_call: TRBJ1-4; cdr3_nt: TGTGCCAGCAGCCGCTCAGTTGGGGATGAAAAACTGTTTTTT; cdr3_aa: CASSRSVGDEKLFF
v_call: TRBV3-1; clone_size: many; d_call: -; j_call: TRBJ1-2; cdr3_nt: TGCGCCAGCAGCCAAGAGGGTGGCTACACCTTC; cdr3_aa: CASSQEGGYTF
v_call: TRBV10-3; clone_size: -; d_call: -; j_call: TRBJ2-2; cdr3_nt: TGTGCCATTCAGACAGGGAACACCGGGGAGCTGTTTTTT; cdr3_aa: CAIQTGNTGELFF
v_call: TRBV28; clone_size: few; d_call: TRBD1; j_call: TRBJ2-6; cdr3_nt: TGTGCCAGCAGTTCCGGACAGGGTCTGGCTGGGGCCAACGTCCTGACTTTC; cdr3_aa: CASSSGQGLAGANVLTF
v_call: TRBV7-9; clone_size: -; d_call: TRBD2; j_call: TRBJ2-5; cdr3_nt: TGTGCCAGCAGCTTCGGTAGCGGGAGTCTAGCGGAGACCCAGTACTTC; cdr3_aa: CASSFGSGSLAETQYF
v_call: TRBV25-1; clone_size: -; d_call: -; j_call: TRBJ2-1; cdr3_nt: TGTGCCAGCAGTGAATTGACCGGACAAGACAATGAGCAGTTCTTC; cdr3_aa: CASSELTGQDNEQFF
v_call: TRBV2; clone_size: few; d_call: -; j_call: TRBJ2-1; cdr3_nt: TGTGCCAGCAGGGGGGAGGTCCTGGACTTCGAGTTCTTC; cdr3_aa: CASRGEVLDFEFF
v_call: TRBV6-5; clone_size: -; d_call: TRBD1; j_call: TRBJ2-7; cdr3_nt: TGTGCCAGCAGTTACTCTCCCGGACAGGGGGTAGGGGAGCAGTACTTC; cdr3_aa: CASSYSPGQGVGEQYF
v_call: TRBV29-1; clone_size: many; d_call: -; j_call: TRBJ2-3; cdr3_nt: TGCAGCGTTGTACTAGGTGACACTAGCACAGATACGCAGTATTTT; cdr3_aa: CSVVLGDTSTDTQYF
v_call: TRBV20-1; clone_size: -; d_call: TRBD2; j_call: TRBJ2-1; cdr3_nt: TGCAGTGCCACCGAGGTAGCGGGAGGGTATGAGCAGTTCTTC; cdr3_aa: CSATEVAGGYEQFF
v_call: TRBV4-1; clone_size: few; d_call: -; j_call: TRBJ1-5; cdr3_nt: TGCGCCAGCAGCTTCGGGGGGGCGGATAGCAATCAGCCCCAGCATTTT; cdr3_aa: CASSFGGADSNQPQHF
v_call: TRBV20-1; clone_size: many; d_call: -; j_call: TRBJ1-6; cdr3_nt: TGCAGTGCTCCCTTAGGAGAGGGGGATAATTCACCCCTCCACTTT; cdr3_aa: CSAPLGEGDNSPLHF
v_call: TRBV24-1; clone_size: few; d_call: -; j_call: TRBJ2-2; cdr3_nt: TGTGCCACCAGTGATTTTCCGACCGGAGGGCAGCTGTTTTTT; cdr3_aa: CATSDFPTGGQLFF
v_call: TRBV19; clone_size: -; d_call: TRBD1; j_call: TRBJ1-5; cdr3_nt: TGTGCCAGTAGTATTGGACAGGGATTGGGGGGCAATCAGCCCCAGCATTTT; cdr3_aa: CASSIGQGLGGNQPQHF
v_call: TRBV28; clone_size: -; d_call: TRBD2; j_call: TRBJ2-1; cdr3_nt: TGTGCCAGCAGTCGCGGCCTTAGCGGGAGCTCCTACAATGAGCAGTTCTTC; cdr3_aa: CASSRGLSGSSYNEQFF
v_call: TRBV14; clone_size: -; d_call: -; j_call: TRBJ2-7; cdr3_nt: TGTGCCAGCAGGCGGGGAGGTAGTTCGTACGAGCAGTACTTC; cdr3_aa: CASRRGGSSYEQYF
v_call: TRBV29-1; clone_size: few; d_call: -; j_call: TRBJ2-1; cdr3_nt: TGCAGCACCCAAGGGGGGGGCGGTGTCGATGAGCAGTTCTTC; cdr3_aa: CSTQGGGGVDEQFF
v_call: TRBV20-1; clone_size: -; d_call: TRBD2; j_call: TRBJ2-1; cdr3_nt: TGCAGTGCTAGAGTTTCACTAGCGGGATACAATGAGCAGTTCTTC; cdr3_aa: CSARVSLAGYNEQFF
v_call: TRBV7-9; clone_size: many; d_call: -; j_call: TRBJ1-2; cdr3_nt: TGTGCCAGCAGCTTAGTTCCGGGTTACTATGGCTACACCTTC; cdr3_aa: CASSLVPGYYGYTF
v_call: TRBV20-1; clone_size: -; d_call: -; j_call: TRBJ2-2; cdr3_nt: TGCAGTGCTAGACCCATCGGGGCCATAGGGCCCGGGGAGCTGTTTTTT; cdr3_aa: CSARPIGAIGPGELFF
v_call: TRBV6-2/TRBV6-3; clone_size: few; d_call: -; j_call: TRBJ1-2; cdr3_nt: TGTGCCAGCAGATTATTCGAGTCAGGGTATACCTTGGAGCTCTATGGCTACACCTTC; cdr3_aa: CASRLFESGYTLELYGYTF
v_call: TRBV12-3/TRBV12-4; clone_size: -; d_call: TRBD1; j_call: TRBJ2-2; cdr3_nt: TGTGCCAGCAGTGTCGGGGACAGGGGGCCATCCGGGGAGCTGTTTTTT; cdr3_aa: CASSVGDRGPSGELFF
v_call: TRBV5-1; clone_size: many; d_call: -; j_call: TRBJ2-7; cdr3_nt: TGCGCCAGCAGGTTTCGAGACGGGAGCTACGAGCAGTACTTC; cdr3_aa: CASRFRDGSYEQYF
v_call: TRBV2; clone_size: few; d_call: TRBD2; j_call: TRBJ2-3; cdr3_nt: TGTGCCAGCAAGGGGAGGACTAGTCAAGATACGCAGTATTTT; cdr3_aa: CASKGRTSQDTQYF
v_call: TRBV5-1; clone_size: few; d_call: -; j_call: TRBJ2-1; cdr3_nt: TGCGCCAGCAGTTCAGGGGCGGTTTACAATGAGCAGTTCTTC; cdr3_aa: CASSSGAVYNEQFF
v_call: TRBV5-6; clone_size: -; d_call: TRBD2; j_call: TRBJ2-2; cdr3_nt: TGTGCCAGCAGCTTGTCCCTAGCGGGGAACACCGGGGAGCTGTTTTTT; cdr3_aa: CASSLSLAGNTGELFF
v_call: TRBV9; clone_size: -; d_call: -; j_call: TRBJ2-6; cdr3_nt: TGTGCCAGCAGCGCAGGGGTTGGTGGGGCCAACGTCCTGACTTTC; cdr3_aa: CASSAGVGGANVLTF
v_call: TRBV5-1; clone_size: -; d_call: TRBD1; j_call: TRBJ2-1; cdr3_nt: TGCGCCAGCAGCACTCCGGGACAGGGGAGAGGGAATGAGCAGTTCTTC; cdr3_aa: CASSTPGQGRGNEQFF
v_call: TRBV11-1; clone_size: -; d_call: -; j_call: TRBJ2-1; cdr3_nt: TGTGCCAGCAGCTTCGGCCCTATCGGGGGGCCAGGGAGGAATGAGCAGTTCTTC; cdr3_aa: CASSFGPIGGPGRNEQFF
v_call: TRBV20-1; clone_size: few; d_call: TRBD1; j_call: TRBJ1-3; cdr3_nt: TGCAGTGCTGAGACGGACAGGGGAGGAAACACCATATATTTT; cdr3_aa: CSAETDRGGNTIYF
v_call: TRBV27; clone_size: -; d_call: TRBD1; j_call: TRBJ2-5; cdr3_nt: TGTGCCAGTCAGTCTCTCGGGACAGGGCAAGAGACCCAGTACTTC; cdr3_aa: CASQSLGTGQETQYF
v_call: TRBV5-1; clone_size: few; d_call: -; j_call: TRBJ2-2; cdr3_nt: TGCGCCAGCAGCTGGCTACTCTCCACCGGGGAGCTGTTTTTT; cdr3_aa: CASSWLLSTGELFF
v_call: TRBV20-1; clone_size: -; d_call: -; j_call: TRBJ1-4; cdr3_nt: TGCAGTGCCGTTGTGGTGTTGGCAGCGAAGCCAGCAACTAATGAAAAACTGTTTTTT; cdr3_aa: CSAVVVLAAKPATNEKLFF
v_call: TRBV5-6; clone_size: -; d_call: -; j_call: TRBJ2-5; cdr3_nt: TGTGCCAGCAGCGGCCGGGGGCGGGACCAAGAGACCCAGTACTTC; cdr3_aa: CASSGRGRDQETQYF
v_call: TRBV12-3/TRBV12-4; clone_size: few; d_call: TRBD1; j_call: TRBJ2-1; cdr3_nt: TGTGCCAGCAGAGGATCCGGGACAGGGATATACAATGAGCAGTTCTTC; cdr3_aa: CASRGSGTGIYNEQFF
v_call: TRBV7-8; clone_size: -; d_call: -; j_call: TRBJ2-7; cdr3_nt: TGTGCCAGCAGCGCCCGGGTGGGGAGCTCCTACGAGCAGTACTTC; cdr3_aa: CASSARVGSSYEQYF
v_call: TRBV20-1; clone_size: -; d_call: TRBD2; j_call: TRBJ2-5; cdr3_nt: TGCAGTGCTAGAGGAACTAGCGGGGGGGGCTGGGAGACCCAGTACTTC; cdr3_aa: CSARGTSGGGWETQYF
v_call: TRBV12-3/TRBV12-4; clone_size: few; d_call: -; j_call: TRBJ1-2; cdr3_nt: TGTGCCAGCGGGCCTCAGGGGCCCTTTGGCTACACCTTC; cdr3_aa: CASGPQGPFGYTF
v_call: TRBV6-5; clone_size: few; d_call: TRBD1; j_call: TRBJ1-3; cdr3_nt: TGTGCCAGCAGTTTGAGACAGGGACGAAACACCATATATTTT; cdr3_aa: CASSLRQGRNTIYF
v_call: TRBV20-1; clone_size: few; d_call: TRBD1; j_call: TRBJ2-2; cdr3_nt: TGCAGTGCTAGAGTTGGGACAGGAGGGTTGGAAGGGCTGTTTTTT; cdr3_aa: CSARVGTGGLEGLFF
v_call: TRBV12-3/TRBV12-4; clone_size: few; d_call: -; j_call: TRBJ2-5; cdr3_nt: TGTGCCAGCAGTAAGGGGGGTGGGCAAGAGACCCAGTACTTC; cdr3_aa: CASSKGGGQETQYF
v_call: TRBV5-6; clone_size: -; d_call: -; j_call: TRBJ2-7; cdr3_nt: TGTGCCAGCAGCTTGTTCCAGTCGGAGCAGTACTTC; cdr3_aa: CASSLFQSEQYF
v_call: TRBV12-3/TRBV12-4; clone_size: -; d_call: TRBD2; j_call: TRBJ2-1; cdr3_nt: TGTGCCAGCTGTTTAGAAGGGAGACTAGCGGGTCCTGGCGGTGAGCAGTTCTTC; cdr3_aa: CASCLEGRLAGPGGEQFF
v_call: TRBV21-1; clone_size: -; d_call: -; j_call: TRBJ2-7; cdr3_nt: TGTGCCAGCAGCTCCGGGACCAGATACGAGCAGTACTTC; cdr3_aa: CASSSGTRYEQYF
v_call: TRBV25-1; clone_size: -; d_call: -; j_call: TRBJ1-5; cdr3_nt: TGTGCCAGCAGTGAAAGCGGCAGAAATCAGCCCCAGCATTTT; cdr3_aa: CASSESGRNQPQHF
v_call: TRBV28; clone_size: -; d_call: -; j_call: TRBJ2-4; cdr3_nt: TGTGCCAGCACCCTGTCCGGGCTCGTAGCCAAAAACATTCAGTACTTC; cdr3_aa: CASTLSGLVAKNIQYF
v_call: TRBV7-3; clone_size: few; d_call: -; j_call: TRBJ1-6; cdr3_nt: TGTGCCAGCACCCCCTCGGTAGTCTCGATTTCACCCCTCCACTTT; cdr3_aa: CASTPSVVSISPLHF
v_call: TRBV11-1; clone_size: few; d_call: TRBD2; j_call: TRBJ2-2; cdr3_nt: TGTGCCAGCAGCTCAGCCACCTCTTACAGAGGGAGGGCCGTAATCGGGGAGCTGTTTTTT; cdr3_aa: CASSSATSYRGRAVIGELFF